One and the same sample provided the 31 T cell receptor beta chains below, sequenced in a study of graft-versus-host responses after intestinal transplantation. This table comes from immunoSEQ multiplex PCR, and its TCRdb copy is limited to in-frame clones, with some not included. Among 84,000 or so clones listed, roughly 84% were seen once. These receptors' targets are unknown. Source: unstimulated CD8+ T cells sorted from spleen or lymph node cells, taken before transplant. The receptors originated from a human donor who was the organ donor for an intestinal transplant.

The J gene is TRBJ2-1, the V gene TRBV9; no firm D call. The CDR3 length is 15 residues. Per germline, CDR1 SGDLS and CDR2 YYNGEE. Trimming removed 3 bases at V and 2 bases at J, with 12 bases between. The CDR3 here is CASSALMAPYNEQFF. The CDR3 nucleotides read TGTGCCAGCAGCGCCCTTATGGCACCCTACAATGAGCAGTTCTTC.

The V call is TRBV4-1, the J call TRBJ2-1; maybe TRBD2 (5 bases). Trimming took off 3 bases at V and 8 bases at J, with 17 bases between the two ends. The V gene's germline CDR1 is MGHRA and CDR2 YSYEKL. The CDR3 is 15 residues long. CDR3: CASSHRGPPNDEQFF. Written as DNA, the CDR3 is TGCGCCAGCAGCCACCGCGGGCCCCCCAACGATGAGCAGTTCTTC.

This chain joins TRBV7-8 and TRBJ1-1; D gene ambiguous. Trimming took 3 bases from V and 0 from J, leaving 17 bases between them. Germline V gene sequence: CDR1 SGHVS, CDR2 FQNEAQ. This CDR3 has 17 residues. Written as DNA, the CDR3 is TGTGCCAGCAGCTTGTCCATGCCTTGGGTCGTGAACACTGAAGCTTTCTTT. Residues: CASSLSMPWVVNTEAFF. The variable domain in full, with the rest retrieved from reference TRBV7-8 and TRBJ1-1, is GAGVSQSPRYKVAKRGQDVALRCDPISGHVSLFWYQQALGQGPEFLTYFQNEAQLDKSGLPSDRFFAERPEGSVSTLKIQRTQQEDSAVYLCASSLSMPWVVNTEAFFGQGTRLTVV.

This clone is large in the sample. The rearrangement links TRBV19 to TRBJ1-6; D call uncertain. Germline assignment: CDR1 LNHDA and CDR2 SQIVND (reference sequence). V lost 7 bases to trimming and J lost 6 bases, with 13 bases between them. This CDR3 is built from 14 residues. This CDR3 reads CASNRGETNSPLHF. The CDR3 nucleotides read TGTGCCAGTAATCGGGGTGAAACTAATTCACCCCTCCACTTT. The full variable domain, rest sourced from reference TRBV19 and TRBJ1-6, is DGGITQSPKYLFRKEGQNVTLSCEQNLNHDAMYWYRQDPGQGLRLIYYSQIVNDFQKGDIAEGYSVSREKKESFPLTVTSAQKNPTAFYLCASNRGETNSPLHFGNGTRLTVT.

V is TRBV2 and J is TRBJ2-7; 9 positions agree with TRBD1. This CDR3 region has 16 residues. V lost 7 bases, J lost 3 bases, and 13 bases stayed unmatched. Germline V gene lookup returns CDR1 SNHLY and CDR2 FYNNEI. CDR3 residues: CASKGRTGDTRYEQYF. Written as DNA, the CDR3 is TGTGCCAGCAAGGGTCGGACAGGGGACACTCGCTACGAGCAGTACTTC.

The V and J genes are TRBV6-5 and TRBJ2-1, with no clear D. The V gene lost 0 bases and the J gene lost 6 bases, with 9 bases spanning the gap. Per the germline V gene, CDR1 is MNHEY and CDR2 is SVGAGI. CDR3 length: 14 amino acids. CDR3 loop: CASSYSNPANEQFF. DNA for the CDR3: TGTGCCAGCAGTTACTCGAACCCGGCCAATGAGCAGTTCTTC.

This chain's CDR3 is CASSPTRSRWGSPLHF. The DNA of the CDR3 is TGTGCCAGCTCACCAACGAGGTCTCGGTGGGGTTCACCCCTCCACTTT. The chain couples TRBV18 to TRBJ1-6; D uncertain. Between the trimmed V and J ends, which lost 2 bases and 9 bases, there was a span of 17 bases. The CDR3 contains 16 residues. CDR1 and CDR2 from the germline V gene are KGHSH and LQKENI.

The chain has TRBV6-5 and TRBJ2-5; D remains ambiguous. The CDR3 runs 15 residues. Between the trimmed V and J ends, which lost 5 bases and 1 base, there was a span of 14 bases. Germline loops: CDR1 MNHEY, CDR2 SVGAGI. CDR3 sequence: CASSHTGFGQETQYF. The CDR3 bases are TGTGCCAGCAGTCATACCGGTTTTGGCCAAGAGACCCAGTACTTC.

This chain uses TRBV6-1 with TRBJ1-5, with TRBD1 as a possible D gene (5 bases). The ends were cut back, 5 bases at V and 0 bases at J, with 11 bases in the middle. This CDR3 comprises 15 residues. Germline CDR1 MNHNS, CDR2 SASEGT. The CDR3: CASSSGGYSNQPQHF. The CDR3 bases are TGTGCCAGCAGTAGCGGGGGTTATAGCAATCAGCCCCAGCATTTT.

The chain has TRBV19 and TRBJ2-7; 10 nucleotides align to TRBD1. The CDR3 has 14 residues. Germline V lookup: CDR1 LNHDA, CDR2 SQIVND (reference sequence). The V segment lost 6 bases and the J segment 3 bases; nucleotides outside the gene matches: 5. DNA of the CDR3: TGTGCCAGTAGCCTCGGGACAGGGGTCTACGAGCAGTACTTC. It specifies CASSLGTGVYEQYF.

The chain carries TRBV6-6 and TRBJ1-1; D not certain. In germline, CDR1 is MNHNY, CDR2 SVGAGI (reference sequence). The CDR3 runs to 14 residues. Trimming removed 2 bases from V and 0 bases from J, with 7 bases in between. Here the CDR3 DNA reads TGTGCCAGCAGTTACGGTGGCATGAACACTGAAGCTTTCTTT. Its translation: CASSYGGMNTEAFF.

CDR3 in amino acids: CASSINAGTGAEKLFF. The CDR3 DNA sequence: TGTGCCAGCAGCATCAATGCCGGGACAGGGGCTGAAAAACTGTTTTTT. This chain links TRBV4-2 with TRBJ1-4; TRBD1 matches at 10 bases. Germline V lookup: CDR1 LGHNA, CDR2 YNFKEQ. The CDR3 consists of 16 residues. V shed 5 bases, J shed 7 bases, and the junction held 10 bases outside the gene matches.

The genes are TRBV10-3 and TRBJ1-5; D ambiguous. The CDR3 sequence is 13 residues long. Deletions cut 8 bases from V and 3 bases from J, with 11 bases between. CDR1 ENHRY and CDR2 SYGVKD come from the germline V gene. CDR3 loop: CAIRSFLNQPQHF. The CDR3 DNA sequence: TGTGCCATCCGGTCCTTTCTCAATCAGCCCCAGCATTTT.

This clone was detected only once. This sequence joins TRBV30 and TRBJ1-3; D uncertain. The CDR3 spans 14 residues. The germline gives CDR1 GTSNPN, CDR2 SVGIG (reference sequence). V lost 5 bases, J lost 3 bases, and 14 bases lay in between. The chain's CDR3 is CAWGPLRVGNTIYF. CDR3 DNA: TGTGCCTGGGGTCCTCTGCGTGTTGGAAACACCATATATTTT.

The chain carries TRBV5-1 and TRBJ2-6; no definite D call. V lost 6 bases and J lost 4, with 11 bases in between. This CDR3 is built from 14 residues. Germline V CDR1 and CDR2: SGHRS, YFSETQ. The CDR3 region has the DNA TGCGCCAGCACCTCCTTTACCGGGGCCAACGTCCTGACTTTC. This gives the protein CASTSFTGANVLTF.

The V call is TRBV5-6, the J call TRBJ2-3, with D hard to call. CDR1 and CDR2 from the germline V gene are SGHDT and YYEEEE. The germline V and J ends were trimmed by 0 bases and 4 bases, with 0 bases remaining between them. The length of the CDR3 is 11 residues. CDR3 region: CASSLADTQYF. The CDR3 bases are TGTGCCAGCAGCTTGGCAGATACGCAGTATTTT.

This chain uses TRBV6-5 with TRBJ1-1; 7 bases agree with TRBD1. With V trimmed by 5 bases and J by 3 bases, 6 bases remained unmatched. The CDR3 is 14 amino acids. CDR1 MNHEY and CDR2 SVGAGI come from the germline V gene. The CDR3 protein is CASSKTGTYTEAFF. The CDR3 DNA follows: TGTGCCAGCAGTAAGACAGGGACCTACACTGAAGCTTTCTTT.

The chain couples TRBV9 to TRBJ2-7; TRBD2 is a possible D gene (5 bases). The V gene's germline CDR1 is SGDLS and CDR2 YYNGEE. CDR3 size: 14 residues. The V end lost 4 bases, the J end lost 4 bases, and 15 bases lay between the germline ends. Here the CDR3 DNA reads TGTGCCAGCAGCCCCGACCGGGATAAGTACGAGCAGTACTTC. As protein: CASSPDRDKYEQYF.

The chain is built from TRBV7-9 and TRBJ1-5; 11 bases match TRBD1. With 1 base clipped from V and 5 bases from J, the junction kept 4 bases outside the gene matches. This CDR3 contains 16 residues. Per germline, CDR1 SEHNR and CDR2 FQNEAQ (reference sequence). DNA for the CDR3: TGTGCCAGCAGCTTAGTCAGGACAGGGGGCGATCAGCCCCAGCATTTT. Its translation is CASSLVRTGGDQPQHF.

This sequence joins TRBV6-6 and TRBJ2-5, with TRBD2 identical over 7 bases. Germline-derived CDR1 and CDR2 are MNHNY and SVGAGI (reference sequence). The CDR3 runs 14 residues. With V trimmed by 6 bases and J by 4 bases, 8 bases remained unmatched. CDR3 residues: CASSRSGGGETQYF. CDR3 DNA sequence: TGTGCCAGCAGCCGGAGTGGCGGGGGAGAGACCCAGTACTTC.

CDR3 nucleotide sequence: TGCGCCAGCAGCCAAGATCCGGAGACGGGGGGGGGCGAGCAGTACTTC. Amino acids: CASSQDPETGGGEQYF. The rearrangement links TRBV4-1 to TRBJ2-7, with 8 bases matching TRBD2. CDR3 length: 16 amino acids. CDR1 is MGHRA, CDR2 YSYEKL, per germline. The trim removed 0 bases at V and 6 bases at J, leaving 10 bases unmatched.

V is TRBV7-9 and J is TRBJ2-5; weak D call: TRBD1 (5 bases). The end of the DNA aligns better with TRBJ2-7, so the J call may be wrong. Germline V lookup: CDR1 SEHNR, CDR2 FQNEAQ (reference sequence). The CDR3 sequence is 13 residues long. CDR3 sequence reads: CASSTDSSYEQYF. CDR3 nucleotide sequence: TGTGCCAGCAGCACCGACAGCTCCTACGAGCAGTACTTC.

This chain connects TRBV6-1 to TRBJ2-1, with 8 bases that match TRBD2. With V trimmed by 0 bases and J by 6 bases, 13 bases remained unmatched. The V gene's germline CDR1 is MNHNS and CDR2 SASEGT. This CDR3 region has 18 residues. The CDR3 DNA follows: TGTGCCAGCAGTGAAGCCCTCGGGGCGGGGGGCCGGGGCAATGAGCAGTTCTTC. Translated: CASSEALGAGGRGNEQFF.

This CDR3 reads CASRASGGADSKFF. CDR3 sequence (DNA): TGCGCCAGCAGGGCTAGCGGGGGGGCCGATTCGAAGTTCTTC. The rearrangement joins TRBV4-1 to TRBJ2-1, with 12 nucleotides matching TRBD2. CDR3 length: 14 residues. V dropped 6 bases and J dropped 14; count of bases not matched to a gene: 11. Germline-derived CDR1 and CDR2 are MGHRA and YSYEKL.

V and J are TRBV7-2 and TRBJ2-7, with TRBD2 identical over 8 bases. CDR1 is SGHTA, CDR2 FQGNSA, per germline. There are 15 residues in the CDR3. After removal of 1 base from V and 3 bases from J, the junction contained 5 bases not matched to a gene. CDR3 region: CASSLGGGLYYEQYF. The CDR3 nucleotides read TGTGCCAGCAGCTTAGGCGGGGGGCTATACTACGAGCAGTACTTC.

The rearrangement joins TRBV4-2 to TRBJ1-2; D is unclear. V was pared by 0 bases and J by 4 bases, with 12 bases between. Per the germline V gene, CDR1 is LGHNA and CDR2 is YNFKEQ. The CDR3 is made up of 15 amino acids. The CDR3 nucleotides are TGTGCCAGCAGCCAAGAAATGGAGAAACCCTATGGCTACACCTTC. Its translation: CASSQEMEKPYGYTF.

The V and J genes are TRBV13 and TRBJ2-5; no reliable D call. The ends were cut back, 7 bases at V and 1 base at J, with 10 bases in the middle. The CDR3 is 13 amino acids. The germline V gene encodes CDR1 PRHDT and CDR2 FYEKMQ (reference sequence). CDR3 in amino acids: CASNIGSQETQYF. For the CDR3, the DNA is TGTGCCAGCAACATCGGCAGCCAAGAGACCCAGTACTTC.

This chain links TRBV30 with TRBJ2-5; 9 bases match TRBD1. There are 16 residues in the CDR3. The germline V gene has CDR1 GTSNPN and CDR2 SVGIG (reference sequence). The J segment lost 5 bases and the V segment lost 3 bases, leaving 13 bases of the junction unmatched. DNA of the CDR3: TGTGCCTGGAGGCTAAACAGGGGGACAGGGAAGGAGACCCAGTACTTC. Protein product: CAWRLNRGTGKETQYF. Looking up the rest from reference TRBV30 and TRBJ2-5 gives the full variable domain: SQTIHQWPATLVQPVGSPLSLECTVEGTSNPNLYWYRQAAGRGLQLLFYSVGIGQISSEVPQNLSASRPQDRQFILSSKKLLLSDSGFYLCAWRLNRGTGKETQYFGPGTRLLVL.

The chain employs TRBV6-5 and TRBJ1-2, with 7 bases fitting TRBD1. The CDR3 contains 14 residues. Germline V gene data show CDR1 as MNHEY and CDR2 as SVGAGI. With 0 bases clipped from V and 4 bases from J, the junction kept 2 bases outside the gene matches. The CDR3 DNA reads TGTGCCAGCAGTTACTCACAGGGGTTCTATGGCTACACCTTC. This sequence encodes CASSYSQGFYGYTF.

The chain joins TRBV10-3 to TRBJ2-2; either TRBD1 or TRBD2 may supply D (5 bases each). This CDR3 has 13 residues. Germline CDR1 ENHRY, CDR2 SYGVKD. V lost 6 bases and J 7 bases, leaving 12 bases between the germline ends. CDR3 in amino acids: CAIRDVGGGELFF. The CDR3 bases are TGTGCCATCAGGGACGTTGGGGGCGGGGAGCTGTTTTTT.

The rearrangement joins TRBV6-1 to TRBJ1-4, with 9 bases fitting TRBD1. The CDR3 length is 12 residues. CDR1 is MNHNS, CDR2 SASEGT, per germline. J gave up 10 bases and V 6 bases, and 3 bases lay outside the gene matches. CDR3 sequence reads: CASRDRGGKLFF. The DNA for the CDR3 is TGTGCCAGCAGGGACAGGGGCGGAAAACTGTTTTTT.